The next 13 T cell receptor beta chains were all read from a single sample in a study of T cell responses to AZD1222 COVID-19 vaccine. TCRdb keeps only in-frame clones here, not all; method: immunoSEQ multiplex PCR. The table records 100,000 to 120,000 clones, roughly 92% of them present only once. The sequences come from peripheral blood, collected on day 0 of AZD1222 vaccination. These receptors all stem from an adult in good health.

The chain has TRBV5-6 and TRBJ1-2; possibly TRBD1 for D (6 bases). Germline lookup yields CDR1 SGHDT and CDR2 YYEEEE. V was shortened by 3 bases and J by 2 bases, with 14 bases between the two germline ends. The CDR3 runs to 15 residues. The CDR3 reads CASSSPGHINYGYTF. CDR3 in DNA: TGTGCCAGCAGCTCCCCGGGACATATAAACTATGGCTACACCTTC.

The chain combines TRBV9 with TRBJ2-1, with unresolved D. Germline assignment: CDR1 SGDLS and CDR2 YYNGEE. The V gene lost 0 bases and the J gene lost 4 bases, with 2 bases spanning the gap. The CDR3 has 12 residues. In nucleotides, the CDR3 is TGTGCCAGCAGCGTAGAATACAATGAGCAGTTCTTC. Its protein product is CASSVEYNEQFF.

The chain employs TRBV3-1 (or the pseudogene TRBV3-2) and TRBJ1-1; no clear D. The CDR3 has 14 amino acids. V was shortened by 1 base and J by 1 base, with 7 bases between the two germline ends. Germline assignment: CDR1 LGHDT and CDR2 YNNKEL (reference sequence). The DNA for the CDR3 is TGTGCCAGCAGCCAAGTCGGAGGGAACACTGAAGCTTTCTTT. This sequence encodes CASSQVGGNTEAFF.

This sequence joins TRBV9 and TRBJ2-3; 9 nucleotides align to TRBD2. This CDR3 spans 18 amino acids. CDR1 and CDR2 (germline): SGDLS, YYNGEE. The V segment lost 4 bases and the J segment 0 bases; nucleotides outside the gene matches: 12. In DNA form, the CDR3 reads TGTGCCAGCAGCATTGGACTTCAGCGGGGGGTTAGCACAGATACGCAGTATTTT. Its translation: CASSIGLQRGVSTDTQYF. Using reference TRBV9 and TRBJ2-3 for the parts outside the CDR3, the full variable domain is DSGVTQTPKHLITATGQRVTLRCSPRSGDLSVYWYQQSLDQGLQFLIQYYNGEERAKGNILERFSAQQFPDLHSELNLSSLELGDSALYFCASSIGLQRGVSTDTQYFGPGTRLTVL.

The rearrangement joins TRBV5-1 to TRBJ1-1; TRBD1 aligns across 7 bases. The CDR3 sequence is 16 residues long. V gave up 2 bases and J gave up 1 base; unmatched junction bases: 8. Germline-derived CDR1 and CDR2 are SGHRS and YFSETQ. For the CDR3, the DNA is TGCGCCAGCAGCTTACGCCCGGACAGGAAGAACACTGAAGCTTTCTTT. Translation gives CASSLRPDRKNTEAFF.

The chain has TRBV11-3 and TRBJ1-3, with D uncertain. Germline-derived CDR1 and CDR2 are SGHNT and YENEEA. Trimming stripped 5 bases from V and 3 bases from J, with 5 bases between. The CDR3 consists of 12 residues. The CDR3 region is CASSTSGNTIYF. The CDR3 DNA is TGTGCCAGCAGCACCAGTGGAAACACCATATATTTT.

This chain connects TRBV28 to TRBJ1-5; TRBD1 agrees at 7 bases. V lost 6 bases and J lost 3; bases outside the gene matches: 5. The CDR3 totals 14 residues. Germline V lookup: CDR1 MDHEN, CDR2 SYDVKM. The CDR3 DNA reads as TGTGCCAGCAGGGGAGGGGGCATCAATCAGCCCCAGCATTTT. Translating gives CASRGGGINQPQHF.

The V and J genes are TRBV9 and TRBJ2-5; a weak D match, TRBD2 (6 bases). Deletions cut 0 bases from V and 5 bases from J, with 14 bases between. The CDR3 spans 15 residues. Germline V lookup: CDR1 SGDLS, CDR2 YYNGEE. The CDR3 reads CASSVGLGGPETQYF. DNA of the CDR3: TGTGCCAGCAGCGTAGGGTTGGGGGGTCCGGAGACCCAGTACTTC.

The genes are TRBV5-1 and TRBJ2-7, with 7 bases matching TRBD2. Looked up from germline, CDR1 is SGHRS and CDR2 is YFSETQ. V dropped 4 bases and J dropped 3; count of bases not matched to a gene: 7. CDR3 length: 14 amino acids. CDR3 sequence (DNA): TGCGCCAGCAGCCGCGGGACTACCCTCTACGAGCAGTACTTC. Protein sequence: CASSRGTTLYEQYF.

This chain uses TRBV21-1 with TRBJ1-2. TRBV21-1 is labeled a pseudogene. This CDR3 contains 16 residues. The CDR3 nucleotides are TGTGCCAGCAGCAAAGGTTCCGGCCGAGCTAACTATGGCTACACCTTC. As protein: CASSKGSGRANYGYTF.

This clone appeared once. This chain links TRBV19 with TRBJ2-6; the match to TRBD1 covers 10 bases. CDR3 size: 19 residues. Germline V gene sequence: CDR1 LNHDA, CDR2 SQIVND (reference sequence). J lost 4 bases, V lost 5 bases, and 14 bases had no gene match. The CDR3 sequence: CASSLTPGQGLTGANVLTF. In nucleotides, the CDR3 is TGTGCCAGTAGTCTTACACCGGGACAGGGGCTTACAGGGGCCAACGTCCTGACTTTC.

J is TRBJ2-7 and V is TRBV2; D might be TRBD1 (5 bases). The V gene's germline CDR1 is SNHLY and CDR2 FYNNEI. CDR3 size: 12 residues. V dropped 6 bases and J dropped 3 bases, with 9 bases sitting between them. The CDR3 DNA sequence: TGTGCCAGCAGAAGGGGATACTACGAGCAGTACTTC. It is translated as CASRRGYYEQYF.

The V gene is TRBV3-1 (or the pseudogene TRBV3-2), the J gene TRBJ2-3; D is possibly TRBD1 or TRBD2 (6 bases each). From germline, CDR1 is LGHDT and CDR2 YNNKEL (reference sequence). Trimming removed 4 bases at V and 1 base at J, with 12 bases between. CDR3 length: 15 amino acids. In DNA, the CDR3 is TGTGCCAGCAGCCTCCCCCGGGGGCGCACAGATACGCAGTATTTT. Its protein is CASSLPRGRTDTQYF.